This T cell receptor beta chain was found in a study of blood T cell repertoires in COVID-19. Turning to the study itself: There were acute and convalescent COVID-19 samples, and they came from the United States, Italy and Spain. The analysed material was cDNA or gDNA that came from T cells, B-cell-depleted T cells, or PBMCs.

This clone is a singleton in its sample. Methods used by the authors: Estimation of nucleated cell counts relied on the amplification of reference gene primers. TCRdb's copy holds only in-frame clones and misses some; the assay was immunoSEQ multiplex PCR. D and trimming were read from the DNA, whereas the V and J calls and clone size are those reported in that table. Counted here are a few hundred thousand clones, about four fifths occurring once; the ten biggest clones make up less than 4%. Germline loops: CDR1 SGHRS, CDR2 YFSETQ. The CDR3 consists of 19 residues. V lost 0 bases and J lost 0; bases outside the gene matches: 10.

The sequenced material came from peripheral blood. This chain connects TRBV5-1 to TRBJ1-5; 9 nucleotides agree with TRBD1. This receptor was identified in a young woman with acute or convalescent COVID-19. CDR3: CASSLEQGARKYSNQPQHF. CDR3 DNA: TGCGCCAGCAGCTTGGAACAGGGGGCGCGGAAGTATAGCAATCAGCCCCAGCATTTT.